This TCR beta chain stems from a study of regulatory T cells in long-lasting Graves disease. The table lists this clonotype with many counts. Libraries of TCR beta came from iRepertoire HTBI primers plus Arm-PCR of CDR3 regions. A single record per CDR3 protein comes from TCRdb applying MiXCR to the multiplex PCR reads. The sample shows approximately 440,000 distinct CDR3 sequences, about a quarter of them seen only once. As for time point: persistent/refractory GD, antithyroid drugs over 5 years with positive TRAb. After RNA was extracted from PBMCs, the TCR library was made from it. In each case, Graves' disease was diagnosed per American Thyroid Association guidelines. The V end lost 2 bases, the J end lost 0 bases, and 13 bases lay between the germline ends. Per germline, CDR1 MDHEN and CDR2 SYDVKM. The CDR3 is 16 amino acids.

This TCR came from a female donor with Graves disease. Material: peripheral blood mononuclear cells (PBMCs), obtained when the disease was refractory, from a patient treated with antithyroid drugs. The genes are TRBV28 and TRBJ1-1; possibly TRBD1 for D (5 bases). The CDR3 sequence is CASSLRAGNLNTEAFF. The CDR3 DNA is TGTGCCAGCAGTTTACGGGCAGGGAATTTGAACACTGAAGCTTTCTTT.